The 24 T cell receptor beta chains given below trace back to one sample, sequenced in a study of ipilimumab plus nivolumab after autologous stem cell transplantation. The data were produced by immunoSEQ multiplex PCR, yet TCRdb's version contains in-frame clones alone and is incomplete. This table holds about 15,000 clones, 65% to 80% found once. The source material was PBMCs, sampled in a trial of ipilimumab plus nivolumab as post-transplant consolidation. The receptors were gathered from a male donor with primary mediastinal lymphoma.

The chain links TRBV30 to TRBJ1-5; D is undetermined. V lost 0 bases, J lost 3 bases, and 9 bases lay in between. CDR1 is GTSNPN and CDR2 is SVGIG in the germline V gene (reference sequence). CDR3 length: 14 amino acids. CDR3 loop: CAWSVSLVNQPQHF. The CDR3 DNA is TGTGCCTGGAGTGTATCATTGGTCAATCAGCCCCAGCATTTT.

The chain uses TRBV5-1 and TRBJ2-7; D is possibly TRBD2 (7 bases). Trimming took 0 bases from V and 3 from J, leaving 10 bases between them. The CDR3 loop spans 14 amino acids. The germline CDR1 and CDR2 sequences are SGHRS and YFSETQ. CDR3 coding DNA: TGCGCCAGCAGCTTGGGAGGGGGGGACTACGAGCAGTACTTC. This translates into CASSLGGGDYEQYF.

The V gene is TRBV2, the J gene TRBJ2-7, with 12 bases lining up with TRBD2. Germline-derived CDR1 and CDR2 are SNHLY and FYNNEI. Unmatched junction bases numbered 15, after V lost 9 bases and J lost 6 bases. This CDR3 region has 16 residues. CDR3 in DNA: TGTGCCAGTATACTAGCGGGAGGTGCCCCGTTTGGCGAGCAGTACTTC. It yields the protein CASILAGGAPFGEQYF.

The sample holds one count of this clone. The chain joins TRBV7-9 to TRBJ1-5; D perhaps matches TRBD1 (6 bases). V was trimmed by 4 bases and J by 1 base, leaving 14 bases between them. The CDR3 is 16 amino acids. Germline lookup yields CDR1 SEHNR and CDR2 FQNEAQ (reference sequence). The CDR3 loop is CASSSGKGGSNQPQHF. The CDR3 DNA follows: TGTGCCAGCAGCTCCGGAAAGGGGGGAAGCAATCAGCCCCAGCATTTT.

DNA of the CDR3: TGCGCCAGCAGCCAGTTCCCGGGACAGGGCGGCGAGCAGTACTTC. It is translated as CASSQFPGQGGEQYF. The chain recombines TRBV5-1 with TRBJ2-7; 9 nucleotides align to TRBD1. Germline V gene sequence: CDR1 SGHRS, CDR2 YFSETQ. With V trimmed by 4 bases and J by 6 bases, 11 bases remained unmatched. The CDR3 has 15 amino acids.

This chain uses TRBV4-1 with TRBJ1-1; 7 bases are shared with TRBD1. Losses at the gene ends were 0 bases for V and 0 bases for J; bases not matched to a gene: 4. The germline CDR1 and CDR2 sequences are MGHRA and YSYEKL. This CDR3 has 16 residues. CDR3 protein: CASSQDETGLNTEAFF. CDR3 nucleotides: TGCGCCAGCAGCCAAGATGAGACAGGGCTGAACACTGAAGCTTTCTTT.

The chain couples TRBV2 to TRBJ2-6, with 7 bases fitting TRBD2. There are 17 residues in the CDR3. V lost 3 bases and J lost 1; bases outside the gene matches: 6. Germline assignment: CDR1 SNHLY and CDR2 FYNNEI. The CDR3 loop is CASSEASGVSGANVLTF. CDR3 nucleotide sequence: TGTGCCAGCAGTGAGGCTAGCGGTGTGTCTGGGGCCAACGTCCTGACTTTC.

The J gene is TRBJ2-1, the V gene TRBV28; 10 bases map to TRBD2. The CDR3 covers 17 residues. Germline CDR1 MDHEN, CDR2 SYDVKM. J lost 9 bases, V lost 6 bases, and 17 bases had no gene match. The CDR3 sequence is CASSSPLGSGGAVEQFF. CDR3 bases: TGTGCCAGCAGCTCCCCGTTAGGCAGCGGGGGGGCGGTTGAGCAGTTCTTC.

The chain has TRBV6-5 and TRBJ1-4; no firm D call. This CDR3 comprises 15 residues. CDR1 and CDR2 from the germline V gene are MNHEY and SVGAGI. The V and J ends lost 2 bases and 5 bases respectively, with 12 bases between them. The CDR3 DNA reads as TGTGCCAGCAGTTACGAAGTGGGGAAAAATGAAAAACTGTTTTTT. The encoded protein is CASSYEVGKNEKLFF.

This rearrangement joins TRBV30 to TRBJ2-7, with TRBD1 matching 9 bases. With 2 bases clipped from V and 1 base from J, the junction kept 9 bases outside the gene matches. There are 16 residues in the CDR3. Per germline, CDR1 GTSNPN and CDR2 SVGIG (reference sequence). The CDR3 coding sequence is TGTGCCTGGAGTCGGCCCGGACAGGGGTTGTCCTACGAGCAGTACTTC. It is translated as CAWSRPGQGLSYEQYF.

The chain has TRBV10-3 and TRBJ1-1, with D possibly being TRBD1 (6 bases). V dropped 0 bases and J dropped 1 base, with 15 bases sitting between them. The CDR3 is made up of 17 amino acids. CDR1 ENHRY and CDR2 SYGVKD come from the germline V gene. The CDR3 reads CAISESRGSGKNTEAFF. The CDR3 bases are TGTGCCATCAGTGAGTCGAGGGGGAGTGGGAAGAACACTGAAGCTTTCTTT.

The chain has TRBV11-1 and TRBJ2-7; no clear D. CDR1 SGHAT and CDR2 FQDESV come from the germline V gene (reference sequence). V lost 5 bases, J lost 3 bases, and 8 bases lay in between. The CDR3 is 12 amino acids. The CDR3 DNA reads TGTGCCAGCAGCCCCGTCCGCTACGAGCAGTACTTC. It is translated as CASSPVRYEQYF.

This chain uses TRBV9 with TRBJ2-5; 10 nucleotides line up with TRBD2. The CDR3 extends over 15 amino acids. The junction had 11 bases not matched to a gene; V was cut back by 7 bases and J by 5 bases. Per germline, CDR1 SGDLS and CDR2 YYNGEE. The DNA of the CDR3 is TGTGCCAGCTCCAAAAGCGGGGGGGTCACGGAGACCCAGTACTTC. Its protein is CASSKSGGVTETQYF. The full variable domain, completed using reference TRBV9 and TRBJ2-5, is DSGVTQTPKHLITATGQRVTLRCSPRSGDLSVYWYQQSLDQGLQFLIQYYNGEERAKGNILERFSAQQFPDLHSELNLSSLELGDSALYFCASSKSGGVTETQYFGPGTRLLVL.

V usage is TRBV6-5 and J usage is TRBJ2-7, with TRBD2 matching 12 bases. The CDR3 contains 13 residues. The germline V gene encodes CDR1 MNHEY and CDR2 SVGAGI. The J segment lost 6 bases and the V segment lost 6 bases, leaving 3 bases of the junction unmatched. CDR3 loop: CASRLTSGGEQYF. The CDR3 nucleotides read TGTGCCAGCAGGCTGACTAGCGGGGGCGAGCAGTACTTC.

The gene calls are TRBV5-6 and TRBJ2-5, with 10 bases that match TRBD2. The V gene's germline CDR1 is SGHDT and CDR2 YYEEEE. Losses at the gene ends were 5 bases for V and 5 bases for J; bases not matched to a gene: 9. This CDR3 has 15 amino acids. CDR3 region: CASRRELAGHETQYF. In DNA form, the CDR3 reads TGTGCCAGCAGACGGGAACTAGCGGGACACGAGACCCAGTACTTC.

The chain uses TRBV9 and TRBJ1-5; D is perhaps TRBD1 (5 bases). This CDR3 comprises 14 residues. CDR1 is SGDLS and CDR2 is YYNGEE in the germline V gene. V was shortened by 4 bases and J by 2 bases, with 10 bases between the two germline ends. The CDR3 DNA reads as TGTGCCAGCAGCAGATCGGGGGGCAATCAGCCCCAGCATTTT. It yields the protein CASSRSGGNQPQHF.

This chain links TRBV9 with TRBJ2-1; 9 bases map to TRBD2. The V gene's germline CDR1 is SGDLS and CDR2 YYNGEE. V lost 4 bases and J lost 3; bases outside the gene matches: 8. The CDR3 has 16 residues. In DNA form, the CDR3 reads TGTGCCAGCAGCTCTCGACTAGCGGCTTTCTACAATGAGCAGTTCTTC. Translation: CASSSRLAAFYNEQFF.

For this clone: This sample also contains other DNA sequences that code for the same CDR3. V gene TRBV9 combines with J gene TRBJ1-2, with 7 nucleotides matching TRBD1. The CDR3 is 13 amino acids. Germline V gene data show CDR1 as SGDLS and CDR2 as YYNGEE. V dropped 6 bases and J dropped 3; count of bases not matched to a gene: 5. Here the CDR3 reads CASTLGQDYGYTF. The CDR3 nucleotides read TGTGCCAGCACCTTAGGACAGGACTATGGCTACACCTTC.

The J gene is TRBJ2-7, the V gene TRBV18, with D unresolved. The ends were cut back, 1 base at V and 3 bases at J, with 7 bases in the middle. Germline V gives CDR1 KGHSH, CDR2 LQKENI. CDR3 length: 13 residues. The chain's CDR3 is CASSPRANYEQYF. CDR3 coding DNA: TGTGCCAGCTCACCACGGGCGAACTACGAGCAGTACTTC.

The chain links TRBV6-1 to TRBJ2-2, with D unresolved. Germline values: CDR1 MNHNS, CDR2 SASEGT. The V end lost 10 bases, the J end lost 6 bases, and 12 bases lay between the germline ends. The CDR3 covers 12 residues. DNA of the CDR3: TGTGCCACCGGGTTTTGGTCCGGGGAGCTGTTTTTT. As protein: CATGFWSGELFF.

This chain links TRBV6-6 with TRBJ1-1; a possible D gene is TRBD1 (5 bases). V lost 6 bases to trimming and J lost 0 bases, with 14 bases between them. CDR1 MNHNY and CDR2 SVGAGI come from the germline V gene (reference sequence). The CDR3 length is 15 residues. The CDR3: CASRSLPGVNTEAFF. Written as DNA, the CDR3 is TGTGCCAGCAGAAGTTTACCGGGGGTGAACACTGAAGCTTTCTTT.

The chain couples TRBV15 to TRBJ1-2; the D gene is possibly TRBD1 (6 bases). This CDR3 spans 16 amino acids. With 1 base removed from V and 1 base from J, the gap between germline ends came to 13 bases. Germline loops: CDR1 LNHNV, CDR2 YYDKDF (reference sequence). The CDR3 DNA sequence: TGTGCCACCAGCAGAGCGGGACACGACCTTAACTATGGCTACACCTTC. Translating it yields CATSRAGHDLNYGYTF.

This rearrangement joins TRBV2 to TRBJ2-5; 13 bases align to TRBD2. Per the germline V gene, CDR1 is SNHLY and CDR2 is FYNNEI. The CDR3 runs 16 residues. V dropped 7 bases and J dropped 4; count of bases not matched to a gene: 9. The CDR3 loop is CASKGGTSGRAETQYF. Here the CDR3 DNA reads TGTGCCAGCAAAGGGGGTACTAGCGGGAGGGCAGAGACCCAGTACTTC.

CDR3 sequence: CSAARVPEAFF. CDR3 nucleotides: TGCAGTGCCGCGCGCGTGCCTGAAGCTTTCTTT. The chain carries TRBV20-1 and TRBJ1-1; D unclear. V dropped 6 bases and J dropped 6 bases, with 11 bases sitting between them. The CDR3 is 11 amino acids. The germline gives CDR1 DFQATT, CDR2 SNEGSKA (reference sequence).